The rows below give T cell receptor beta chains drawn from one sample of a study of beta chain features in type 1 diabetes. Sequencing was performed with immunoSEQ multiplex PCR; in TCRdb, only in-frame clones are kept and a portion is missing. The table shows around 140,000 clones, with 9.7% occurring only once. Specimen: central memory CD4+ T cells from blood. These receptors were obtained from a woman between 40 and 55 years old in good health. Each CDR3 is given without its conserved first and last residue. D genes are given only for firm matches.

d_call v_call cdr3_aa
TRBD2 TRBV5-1 ASSQAGGGQETQY
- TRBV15 ATSSASPGERYEQF
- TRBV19 ASSARGGLNNEQF
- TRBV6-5 ASTSFRGYT
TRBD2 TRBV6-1 ASTALAGAPDTQY
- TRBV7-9 ASSLAGGGNQPQH
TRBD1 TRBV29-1 SVGTGEKGYEQY
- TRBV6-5 ASCLREVGNSPLH
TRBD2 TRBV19 AATTGGAGANVLT
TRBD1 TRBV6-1 ASSAGTGPNQPQH
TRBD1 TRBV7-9 ASSFKQGKGEKLF
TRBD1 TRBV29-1 SVPGQGRTAF